This is a list of T cell receptor beta chains from one sample in a study of T-cell memory formation after mild COVID-19. TCRdb redid the calling of the 5' RACE reads with MiXCR, one entry per CDR3 protein. The data show hundreds of thousands of distinct CDR3 sequences, about 23% seen once. Sequenced input: PBMCs or a T cell subset sorted from them (not recorded which). These receptors were collected from an adult woman who had mild COVID-19 (a few samples of this study predate the infection). Cell type and time point are not known. The CDR3 runs from the conserved cysteine through the conserved F or W. Each record gives: V gene, clone size, D gene, J gene, CDR3 DNA, CDR3 protein. A D gene is named only where the DNA matches it firmly. Only part of the rows carry a size: once, few, many, or a class if the clone is expanded.

V gene: TRBV5-1
clone size: .
D gene: .
J gene: TRBJ1-2
CDR3 DNA: TGCGCCAGCAGCTTGGGGTTTGGAGAGGTGGTGGCCTATGGCTACACCTTC
CDR3 protein: CASSLGFGEVVAYGYTF

V gene: TRBV14
clone size: .
D gene: .
J gene: TRBJ2-2
CDR3 DNA: TGTGCCAGCAGCCAAGATCGTCTAGCCACCGGGGAGCTGTTTTTT
CDR3 protein: CASSQDRLATGELFF

V gene: TRBV12-3/TRBV12-4
clone size: .
D gene: .
J gene: TRBJ2-1
CDR3 DNA: TGTGCCAGCAGTTTGACTAGGGTTGAGCAGTTCTTC
CDR3 protein: CASSLTRVEQFF

V gene: TRBV6-5
clone size: .
D gene: TRBD2
J gene: TRBJ2-1
CDR3 DNA: TGTGCCAGCAGTTACTCAGGCGGGGGCAATGAGCAGTTCTTC
CDR3 protein: CASSYSGGGNEQFF

V gene: TRBV6-6
clone size: .
D gene: .
J gene: TRBJ2-3
CDR3 DNA: TGTGCCAGCAGGGGGGACTCCCAAGATACGCAGTATTTT
CDR3 protein: CASRGDSQDTQYF

V gene: TRBV12-3/TRBV12-4
clone size: .
D gene: .
J gene: TRBJ2-2
CDR3 DNA: TGTGCCAGCAGGGGGGTAAGGGGGACCGGGGAGCTGTTTTTT
CDR3 protein: CASRGVRGTGELFF

V gene: TRBV12-3/TRBV12-4
clone size: .
D gene: .
J gene: TRBJ2-1
CDR3 DNA: TGTGCCAGCAGTTTAGGGCCGGGCCCCGTCGGACAGTTCTTC
CDR3 protein: CASSLGPGPVGQFF

V gene: TRBV5-1
clone size: .
D gene: .
J gene: TRBJ2-2
CDR3 DNA: TGCGCCAGCAGCTTGGTGACAAACTCGAACACCGGGGAGCTGTTTTTT
CDR3 protein: CASSLVTNSNTGELFF

V gene: TRBV7-3
clone size: many
D gene: TRBD2
J gene: TRBJ2-3
CDR3 DNA: TGTGCCAGCAGTTCCACTCCCCCAGGGACTAGCGGGAGCGCAGATACGCAGTATTTT
CDR3 protein: CASSSTPPGTSGSADTQYF

V gene: TRBV4-1
clone size: .
D gene: TRBD1
J gene: TRBJ2-6
CDR3 DNA: TGCGCCAGCAGCCACCCACCCCGGACAGGGAGCTATCGCTCTGGGGCCAACGTCCTGACTTTC
CDR3 protein: CASSHPPRTGSYRSGANVLTF

V gene: TRBV7-2
clone size: few
D gene: TRBD2
J gene: TRBJ2-1
CDR3 DNA: TGTGCCAGCAGCTTAGAGGCGGGAGGGCCCTTTGAGCAGTTCTTC
CDR3 protein: CASSLEAGGPFEQFF

V gene: TRBV4-2
clone size: .
D gene: TRBD2
J gene: TRBJ2-1
CDR3 DNA: TGTGCCAGCAGCCACCCGGGGACTAGCGGGAGAGGGGAGAGCTCCTACAATGAGCAGTTCTTC
CDR3 protein: CASSHPGTSGRGESSYNEQFF

V gene: TRBV5-1
clone size: .
D gene: TRBD1
J gene: TRBJ1-2
CDR3 DNA: TGCGCCACCGGACAGGGGAATAACTATGGCTACACCTTC
CDR3 protein: CATGQGNNYGYTF

V gene: TRBV3-1
clone size: few
D gene: TRBD2
J gene: TRBJ2-3
CDR3 DNA: TGTGCCAGCAGCCAAGGACTAGCGGGGGGGAGCACAGATACGCAGTATTTT
CDR3 protein: CASSQGLAGGSTDTQYF

V gene: TRBV15
clone size: many
D gene: TRBD1
J gene: TRBJ1-1
CDR3 DNA: TGTGCCACCAGCAGAGATCTGACAGGGGTGACTGAAGCTTTCTTT
CDR3 protein: CATSRDLTGVTEAFF

V gene: TRBV28
clone size: few
D gene: .
J gene: TRBJ2-7
CDR3 DNA: TGTGCCAGCAGTTTAAGCACGCGGAACGAGCAGTACTTC
CDR3 protein: CASSLSTRNEQYF

V gene: TRBV5-1
clone size: few
D gene: TRBD2
J gene: TRBJ2-5
CDR3 DNA: TGCGCCAGCAGCCCGAACCCTAGCGGGGGGCAAGAGACCCAGTACTTC
CDR3 protein: CASSPNPSGGQETQYF

V gene: TRBV4-3
clone size: .
D gene: .
J gene: TRBJ2-2
CDR3 DNA: TGCGCCAGCAGCCCCGGGCTAGTAGGGACCGGGGAGCTGTTTTTT
CDR3 protein: CASSPGLVGTGELFF

V gene: TRBV7-9
clone size: .
D gene: TRBD1
J gene: TRBJ2-3
CDR3 DNA: TGTGCCAGCAGCTTTGGATACGACAGGGCTTTCACAGATACGCAGTATTTT
CDR3 protein: CASSFGYDRAFTDTQYF

V gene: TRBV24-1
clone size: few
D gene: .
J gene: TRBJ2-5
CDR3 DNA: TGTGCCACCAGTGATTTCAAGCGTTGGGAGACCCAGTACTTC
CDR3 protein: CATSDFKRWETQYF

V gene: TRBV7-3
clone size: .
D gene: TRBD2
J gene: TRBJ2-7
CDR3 DNA: TGTGCCAGCAGCTCCCCCCCTAAGACTAGCGGGAAGCTACGATGGGTCTACGAGCAGTACTTC
CDR3 protein: CASSSPPKTSGKLRWVYEQYF

V gene: TRBV5-1
clone size: few
D gene: .
J gene: TRBJ1-1
CDR3 DNA: TGCGCCAGCAGCTTGATTGGGGTAATGAACACTGAAGCTTTCTTT
CDR3 protein: CASSLIGVMNTEAFF

V gene: TRBV10-3
clone size: .
D gene: TRBD1
J gene: TRBJ1-2
CDR3 DNA: TGTGCCATCAGTGACCTGCACCGGGACAGGGGTTCCTATGGCTACACCTTC
CDR3 protein: CAISDLHRDRGSYGYTF

V gene: TRBV9
clone size: .
D gene: TRBD2
J gene: TRBJ2-3
CDR3 DNA: TGTGCCAGCAGCGTGTACACGGGACTAACAGATACGCAGTATTTT
CDR3 protein: CASSVYTGLTDTQYF

V gene: TRBV24-1
clone size: .
D gene: .
J gene: TRBJ2-2
CDR3 DNA: TGTGCCACCAGTGCGGGGGTTAGCACCGGGGAGCTGTTTTTT
CDR3 protein: CATSAGVSTGELFF

V gene: TRBV7-2
clone size: many
D gene: .
J gene: TRBJ2-7
CDR3 DNA: TGTGCCAGCAGCCCATCCCGGGGGGAGCAGTACTTC
CDR3 protein: CASSPSRGEQYF

V gene: TRBV5-4
clone size: many
D gene: TRBD1
J gene: TRBJ2-3
CDR3 DNA: TGTGCCAGCAGCTTGGGGCCGGGACAGGGGAACACAGATACGCAGTATTTT
CDR3 protein: CASSLGPGQGNTDTQYF

V gene: TRBV2
clone size: few
D gene: .
J gene: TRBJ2-5
CDR3 DNA: TGTGCCAGCAGGCGGGGGCCAGCAGGGACCCAGTACTTC
CDR3 protein: CASRRGPAGTQYF

V gene: TRBV7-9
clone size: .
D gene: TRBD1
J gene: TRBJ1-1
CDR3 DNA: TGTGCCAGCAGCTTAGGGGACAGGGCACTGAACACTGAAGCTTTCTTT
CDR3 protein: CASSLGDRALNTEAFF

V gene: TRBV20-1
clone size: .
D gene: .
J gene: TRBJ2-5
CDR3 DNA: TGCAGTGCTAGAGATGCCGTGAGGGCCGGAGAGACCCAGTACTTC
CDR3 protein: CSARDAVRAGETQYF

V gene: TRBV7-8
clone size: .
D gene: TRBD1
J gene: TRBJ1-1
CDR3 DNA: TGTGCCAGCAGCATCGACAGGGCTCGAGGAGCTTTCTTT
CDR3 protein: CASSIDRARGAFF

V gene: TRBV3-1
clone size: .
D gene: .
J gene: TRBJ1-3
CDR3 DNA: TGTGCCAGCAGCCAAGAAGTGATCTCTGGAAACACCATATATTTT
CDR3 protein: CASSQEVISGNTIYF

V gene: TRBV7-8
clone size: .
D gene: TRBD2
J gene: TRBJ2-1
CDR3 DNA: TGTGCCAGCAGCTTTGGGACTAGCGGGATTGGGTACAATGAGCAGTTCTTC
CDR3 protein: CASSFGTSGIGYNEQFF

V gene: TRBV7-2
clone size: few
D gene: .
J gene: TRBJ2-7
CDR3 DNA: TGTGCCAGCAGCTTAATGAGGGCTAGCGGACAGGACGAGCAGTACTTC
CDR3 protein: CASSLMRASGQDEQYF

V gene: TRBV29-1
clone size: few
D gene: TRBD2
J gene: TRBJ2-7
CDR3 DNA: TGCAGCGTCCAGCAGGGGGGGACTAGCGGGAGGAAGGAGACCTACGAGCAGTACTTC
CDR3 protein: CSVQQGGTSGRKETYEQYF

V gene: TRBV7-9
clone size: few
D gene: .
J gene: TRBJ2-3
CDR3 DNA: TGTGCCAGCAGCTTAGCAAAGGGGGCAGATACGCAGTATTTT
CDR3 protein: CASSLAKGADTQYF

V gene: TRBV4-2
clone size: few
D gene: TRBD1
J gene: TRBJ1-2
CDR3 DNA: TGTGCCAGCAGCCAAGATGGGGGACAGAACAGGGGCCAATATGGCTACACCTTC
CDR3 protein: CASSQDGGQNRGQYGYTF

V gene: TRBV5-1
clone size: .
D gene: TRBD1
J gene: TRBJ1-2
CDR3 DNA: TGCGCCAGCAGCCCCGGGACAGGGAGCTATGGCTACACCTTC
CDR3 protein: CASSPGTGSYGYTF

V gene: TRBV11-2
clone size: .
D gene: .
J gene: TRBJ1-1
CDR3 DNA: TGTGCCAGCAGCTTAATCAGAAACACTGAAGCTTTCTTT
CDR3 protein: CASSLIRNTEAFF

V gene: TRBV6-5
clone size: .
D gene: .
J gene: TRBJ2-1
CDR3 DNA: TGTGCCAGCAGAAGTGGGACCGCATCCTCCTACAATGAGCAGTTCTTC
CDR3 protein: CASRSGTASSYNEQFF

V gene: TRBV5-1
clone size: .
D gene: TRBD1
J gene: TRBJ2-7
CDR3 DNA: TGCGCCAGCAGCTTGGCCATCGGGACAGGGGCCTACGAGCAGTACTTC
CDR3 protein: CASSLAIGTGAYEQYF